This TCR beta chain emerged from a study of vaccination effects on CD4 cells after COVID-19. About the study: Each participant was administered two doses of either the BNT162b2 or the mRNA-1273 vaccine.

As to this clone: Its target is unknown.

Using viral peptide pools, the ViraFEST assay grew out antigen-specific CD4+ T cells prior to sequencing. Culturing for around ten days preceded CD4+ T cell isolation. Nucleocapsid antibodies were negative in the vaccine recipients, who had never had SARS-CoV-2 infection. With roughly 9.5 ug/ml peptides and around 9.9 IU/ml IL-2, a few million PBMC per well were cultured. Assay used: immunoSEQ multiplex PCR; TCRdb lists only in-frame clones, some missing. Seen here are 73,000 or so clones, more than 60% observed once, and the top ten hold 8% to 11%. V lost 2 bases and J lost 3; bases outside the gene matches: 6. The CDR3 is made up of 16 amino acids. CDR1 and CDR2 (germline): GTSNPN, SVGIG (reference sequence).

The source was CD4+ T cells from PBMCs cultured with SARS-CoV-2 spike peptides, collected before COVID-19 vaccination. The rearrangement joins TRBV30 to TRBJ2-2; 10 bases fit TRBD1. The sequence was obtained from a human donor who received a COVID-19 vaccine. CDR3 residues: CAWSKLGTGDTGELFF. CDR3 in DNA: TGTGCCTGGAGTAAGCTCGGGACAGGGGACACCGGGGAGCTGTTTTTT.